What follows are 15 T cell receptor beta chains derived from one specimen sequenced in a study of T cells in Graves' hyperthyroidism and ophthalmopathy. The source material, RNA transcripts, was used to amplify TCR beta CDR3 regions. When the TCR CDR3 underwent first-round RT-PCR, the HTBI primer set was used. TCRdb called the multiplex PCR reads again in MiXCR, with one record for every CDR3 protein. The sample has about 250,000 distinct CDR3 sequences; 20% to 25% are singletons. Specimen: blood. The receptors here all came from a man aged 25 to 45 with Graves' ophthalmopathy.

V usage is TRBV20-1 and J usage is TRBJ2-5, with TRBD2 matching 7 bases. CDR1 DFQATT and CDR2 SNEGSKA come from the germline V gene (reference sequence). The CDR3 has 14 residues. The trim removed 3 bases at V and 2 bases at J, leaving 6 bases unmatched. The CDR3 reads CSASKSGAQETQYF. CDR3 DNA: TGCAGTGCTAGCAAGAGCGGGGCTCAAGAGACCCAGTACTTC.

This clonotype was found many times. This rearrangement joins TRBV30 to TRBJ2-1, with 7 positions matching TRBD1. CDR3 length: 13 amino acids. With V trimmed by 3 bases and J by 7 bases, 6 bases remained unmatched. Germline V CDR1 and CDR2: GTSNPN, SVGIG (reference sequence). CDR3 coding DNA: TGTGCCTGGAGCGGACAACAGGGGAATGAGCAGTTCTTC. Encoded protein: CAWSGQQGNEQFF.

The gene calls are TRBV5-4 and TRBJ2-7; D is unresolved. The germline V gene has CDR1 SGHNT and CDR2 YYREEE (reference sequence). The CDR3 has 12 amino acids. Trimming left V 6 bases short and J 2 bases short, with 9 bases between. The CDR3 sequence is CASNLFPYEQYF. The CDR3 region has the DNA TGTGCCAGCAACTTATTCCCCTACGAGCAGTACTTC.

V gene TRBV6-1 combines with J gene TRBJ1-1; D call uncertain. V was shortened by 8 bases and J by 5 bases, with 21 bases between the two germline ends. This CDR3 is built from 15 residues. In germline, CDR1 is MNHNS, CDR2 SASEGT. CDR3 sequence: CASRSFGERKTEAFF. CDR3 nucleotide sequence: TGTGCCAGCCGGTCGTTTGGGGAAAGAAAAACTGAAGCTTTCTTT.

There are a few counts of this clonotype. The chain recombines TRBV28 with TRBJ2-3; 7 bases map to TRBD1. Trimming took 4 bases from V and 4 from J; bases not matched to a gene: 8. This CDR3 contains 15 residues. Germline CDR1 reads MDHEN; CDR2 reads SYDVKM. The DNA of the CDR3 is TGTGCCAGCAGTTACAGGGGTAGTCGAGCAGATACGCAGTATTTT. This encodes CASSYRGSRADTQYF.

CDR3 loop: CASSFGRSSYNSPLHF. The CDR3 bases are TGTGCCAGCAGCTTCGGCAGGAGCTCCTATAATTCACCCCTCCACTTT. The chain employs TRBV11-2 and TRBJ1-6; the D is unclear. In germline, CDR1 is SGHAT, CDR2 FQNNGV. This CDR3 is built from 16 residues. Trimming took 3 bases from V and 0 from J, leaving 9 bases between them.

This clonotype was found a few times. The rearrangement uses TRBV3-1 and TRBJ2-6; 7 nucleotides line up with TRBD1. Germline CDR1 LGHDT, CDR2 YNNKEL (reference sequence). Trimming took 6 bases from V and 1 from J; bases not matched to a gene: 9. This CDR3 has 17 amino acids. CDR3 protein: CASSYAYRGSGANVLTF. The CDR3 coding sequence is TGTGCCAGCAGTTACGCATACAGGGGTTCTGGGGCCAACGTCCTGACTTTC.

The chain couples TRBV7-3 to TRBJ2-3, with 10 bases matching TRBD2. Trimming removed 3 bases from V and 4 bases from J; junction bases left unmatched: 4. This CDR3 comprises 15 residues. The germline V gene has CDR1 SGHTA and CDR2 FQGTGA. The CDR3 reads CASSLSGRGPDTQYF. The CDR3, as DNA: TGTGCCAGCAGCTTGAGCGGGAGGGGCCCAGATACGCAGTATTTT. Variable domain in full (rest from reference TRBV7-3 and TRBJ2-3): GAGVSQTPSNKVTEKGKYVELRCDPISGHTALYWYRQSLGQGPEFLIYFQGTGAADDSGLPNDRFFAVRPEGSVSTLKIQRTERGDSAVYLCASSLSGRGPDTQYFGPGTRLTVL.

The chain couples TRBV12-5 to TRBJ1-1; D remains ambiguous. V dropped 9 bases and J dropped 1 base, with 15 bases sitting between them. Germline V CDR1 and CDR2: LGHNT, FRNRAP. The CDR3 runs 14 residues. In DNA form, the CDR3 reads TGTGCTAGCACCAATCCTTCGGAGAACACTGAAGCTTTCTTT. This translates into CASTNPSENTEAFF. The full variable domain, with the rest looked up from reference TRBV12-5 and TRBJ1-1, is DARVTQTPRHKVTEMGQEVTMRCQPILGHNTVFWYRQTMMQGLELLAYFRNRAPLDDSGMPKDRFSAEMPDATLATLKIQPSEPRDSAVYFCASTNPSENTEAFFGQGTRLTVV.

The CDR3 reads CAISVQQETQYF. The DNA for the CDR3 is TGTGCCATCAGTGTACAGCAAGAGACCCAGTACTTC. V is TRBV10-3 and J is TRBJ2-5; D is uncertain. The germline V gene encodes CDR1 ENHRY and CDR2 SYGVKD. Between the trimmed V and J ends, which lost 4 bases and 2 bases, there was a span of 5 bases. The CDR3 consists of 12 residues.

The rearrangement joins TRBV5-1 to TRBJ2-7; D call uncertain. The V gene lost 0 bases and the J gene lost 6 bases, with 10 bases spanning the gap. Germline CDR1 SGHRS, CDR2 YFSETQ. The CDR3 is 13 amino acids. The CDR3 sequence is CASSLGTYTEQYF. In DNA, the CDR3 is TGCGCCAGCAGCTTGGGGACGTATACCGAGCAGTACTTC. The variable domain in full, with the rest retrieved from reference TRBV5-1 and TRBJ2-7, is KAGVTQTPRYLIKTRGQQVTLSCSPISGHRSVSWYQQTPGQGLQFLFEYFSETQRNKGNFPGRFSGRQFSNSRSEMNVSTLELGDSALYLCASSLGTYTEQYFGPGTRLTVT.

In this sample, this clonotype turned up many times. The rearrangement uses TRBV2 and TRBJ1-5, with TRBD1 matching 9 bases. Germline lookup yields CDR1 SNHLY and CDR2 FYNNEI. This CDR3 has 15 amino acids. V lost 6 bases and J lost 1; bases outside the gene matches: 4. CDR3 sequence (DNA): TGTGCCAGCAGGGACAGGGGTCTCAGCAATCAGCCCCAGCATTTT. It specifies CASRDRGLSNQPQHF.

This chain uses TRBV5-1 with TRBJ1-2; 8 bases line up with TRBD1. The ends lost 4 bases at V and 1 base at J; junction bases unmatched: 9. This CDR3 region has 16 residues. Per germline, CDR1 SGHRS and CDR2 YFSETQ. Written as DNA, the CDR3 is TGCGCCAGCAGCCCCGTGGGACAGGCGAATAACTATGGCTACACCTTC. Encoded protein: CASSPVGQANNYGYTF.

The chain links TRBV20-1 to TRBJ1-5, with 9 positions matching TRBD1. Germline CDR1 DFQATT, CDR2 SNEGSKA (reference sequence). Losses at the gene ends were 5 bases for V and 5 bases for J; bases not matched to a gene: 13. The CDR3 extends over 16 amino acids. In DNA form, the CDR3 reads TGCAGTGCTGGATTCCCGGGACAGGGCATAGATCAGCCCCAGCATTTT. It encodes CSAGFPGQGIDQPQHF.

The rearrangement uses TRBV3-1 and TRBJ1-5, with D perhaps TRBD1 (6 bases). V was shortened by 0 bases and J by 7 bases, with 13 bases between the two germline ends. The CDR3 runs 15 residues. Per germline, CDR1 LGHDT and CDR2 YNNKEL (reference sequence). In nucleotides, the CDR3 is TGTGCCAGCAGCCAAGAGCCGGGGGCGAGCCAGCCCCAGCATTTT. The encoded protein is CASSQEPGASQPQHF.